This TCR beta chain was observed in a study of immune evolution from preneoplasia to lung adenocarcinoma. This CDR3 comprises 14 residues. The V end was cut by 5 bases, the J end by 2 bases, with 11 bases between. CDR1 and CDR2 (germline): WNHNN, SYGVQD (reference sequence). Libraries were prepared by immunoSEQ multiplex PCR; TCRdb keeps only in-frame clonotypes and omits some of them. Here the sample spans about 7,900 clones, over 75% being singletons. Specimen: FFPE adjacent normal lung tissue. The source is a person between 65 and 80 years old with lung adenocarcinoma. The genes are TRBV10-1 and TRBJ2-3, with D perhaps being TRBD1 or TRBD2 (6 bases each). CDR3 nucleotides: TGCGCCAGCAGTCCCTCGGGGGCCACAGATACGCAGTATTTT. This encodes CASSPSGATDTQYF.